This TCR beta chain was profiled in a study of memory CD4+ T cells and cytomegalovirus serostatus (dated by TCRdb to between 2018 and 2021). With respect to the entire study: A total of around 35 healthy Belgian adults, of whom 9 were CMV seropositive and approximately 25 were CMV seronegative, were included in the cohort. CD4+ memory TCRbeta repertoires of a Belgian cohort with known cytomegalovirus serostatus were sequenced in order to replicate a published TCR-based CMV serostatus classifier.

Genomic DNA was extracted from sorted cells with the Quick-DNA Microprep Kit. Amplification of TCRbeta DNA was done with the immunoSEQ hsTCRbeta kit, following the protocol from the manufacturer. An Illumina MiSeq instrument was used to sequence the TCRbeta libraries. In the original analysis: After out-of-frame sequences were removed, 2,204,828 distinct TCRbeta sequences remained, averaging roughly 67,000 per individual. Each individual was scored according to the count of 164 previously reported CMV-associated TCRbeta sequences and the total productive distinct TCRbeta count. A beta-binomial model was reimplemented in Python, and scikit-learn random forests with default parameters were trained on data from the US cohort. Classifier performance on the Belgian cohort was summarized as median AUC with percentile confidence intervals calculated over 10,000 bootstrap iterations. TCRdb took over this immuneACCESS table, retaining in-frame rearrangements with V and J assigned. Such tables are incomplete; in checked studies, under half of the missing clones stem from an unresolved V gene, and the remainder is unexplained. V, J and clone size are those of that table, while D and trimming were read from the DNA. Recorded for this sample are around 38,000 clones; 60% to 85% of them occurred a single time. Nearly 6.5% of the sample is taken by the ten largest.

From the germline V gene, CDR1 is SGHRS and CDR2 is YFSETQ. V loses 3 bases of germline sequence and J loses 1 base, and the interval between the two ends is 13 bases. The CDR3 goes from the cysteine to the phenylalanine over 15 residues. Of all the DNA, just the CDR3 is kept, 45 bases in frame from base 1. A FACSAria II was used to sort memory CD4+ T cells, defined as single viable CD3+CD4+CD8-CD45RO+ cells. CMV serostatus was determined using a Roche Elecsys assay that detects serum IgG against CMV pp150, pp28, p38 and p52. After the samples were thawed, total CD4+ T cells were enriched through positive selection using CD4 magnetic microbeads. Samples originated from another study that specifically interrogated the CD4+ T cell memory repertoire. Peripheral blood mononuclear cells were isolated and cryopreserved according to standard operating procedures, and serum was stored at -80 degrees C. The staining relied on CD3-PerCP (BW264/56), CD4-APC (RPA-T4), CD45RO-PE (UCHT1) and CD8-Pacific Orange (3B5) antibodies, and Sytox blue was used to exclude non-viable cells.

A note on this clone: This receptor's antigen is unknown. No quality values exist for individual bases; no much larger clone is one base distant.

Study-wide conclusions, independent of this receptor: Results were interpreted as suggesting that the CMV-associated TCR signature is largely present in the CD4+ memory repertoire. Only CD4+CD45RO+ memory cells were sequenced, in contrast to the original study, in which naive and memory CD4+ and CD8+ populations were covered. For CMV serostatus prediction, a median bootstrapped AUC of approximately 0.95 was reached with the original framework, and a median bootstrapped AUC of around 0.89 was reached with a US-trained random forest. Of 170 or so previously reported CMV-associated TCRbeta sequences, 55 to 75 appeared in the CD4+ memory repertoires, each in one to five individuals. A median bootstrapped AUC of around 0.94 with a 95% CI of 0.76-1.00 was achieved on the Belgian cohort by the original-framework classifier.

The rearrangement joined TRBV5-1 to TRBJ2-5; the D gene cannot be resolved reliably. Sequencing was performed on memory CD4+ T cells from blood. The sequence came from an adult in good health and CMV-seronegative. Here the CDR3 is given as CASSSTPNSQETQYF. The DNA sequence is as follows: TGCGCCAGCAGCTCCACCCCGAACTCCCAAGAGACCCAGTACTTC.